The subject of this entry is one TCR beta chain. These data originate in a study of T cell responses to AZD1222 COVID-19 vaccine. Sequencing used immunoSEQ multiplex PCR; TCRdb keeps in-frame clones, though not all of them. This sample has more than 90,000 clones, with 85% to 90% found just once. V was clipped by 3 bases and J by 6 bases; unmatched bases: 2. The CDR3 extends over 14 amino acids. Germline CDR1 is ENHRY and CDR2 is SYGVKD. The material sequenced was peripheral blood, taken 28 days after the second AZD1222 dose. The origin of this receptor is an adult who received the AZD1222 COVID-19 vaccine. The chain carries TRBV10-3 and TRBJ2-1; TRBD1 aligns across 10 bases. The DNA for the CDR3 is TGTGCCATCAGTGAAGGGGACAGGGGCAATGAGCAGTTCTTC. Amino acid sequence: CAISEGDRGNEQFF.